The source of this T cell receptor beta chain is a study of blood T cell repertoires in COVID-19. The method was immunoSEQ multiplex PCR; TCRdb's version includes in-frame clones alone and lacks a portion of them. The sample lists tens of thousands of clones, roughly three quarters occurring once. Germline trimming cut 5 bases from V and 0 bases from J; bases unmatched to any gene: 14. CDR3 size: 19 residues. Per germline, CDR1 LNHDA and CDR2 SQIVND (reference sequence). J is TRBJ2-4 and V is TRBV19; 9 nucleotides line up with TRBD2. The sample taken for sequencing was peripheral blood. The clonotype was recovered from a human donor with active or convalescent COVID-19. The donor label of this sample is uncertain. In DNA form, the CDR3 reads TGTGCCAGTAGTCTCTCCCGGGGGCGGGAGGGACTAGCCAAAAACATTCAGTACTTC. Its translation is CASSLSRGREGLAKNIQYF.